The rows below give T cell receptor beta chains drawn from one sample of a study of shared clonotypes between healthy human individuals. Some clones are missing from TCRdb's copy, which holds only in-frame ones; the method was immunoSEQ multiplex PCR. The sample shows about 490,000 clones, 79% of them seen only once. Source material: PBMCs. These TCRs come from a woman in her thirties or forties in good health. Some clones in this sample may be carry-over from other donors' samples. Both conserved end residues are part of each CDR3. The D gene is left open where the match is weak. The listing skips clone size in some rows; elsewhere it reads once, few, many or a size class.

TRBJ2-1 TRBD2 TRBV27 . CASSLSPGAAGGNEQFF TGTGCCAGCAGTTTATCCCCGGGTGCGGCGGGAGGCAATGAGCAGTTCTTC
TRBJ2-1 . TRBV2 . CASSVGGGYFRPNEQFF TGTGCCAGCAGCGTTGGCGGAGGATACTTCAGACCCAATGAGCAGTTCTTC
TRBJ2-3 . TRBV6-6 . CASTSGASTDTQYF TGTGCCAGCACTTCCGGAGCTAGCACAGATACGCAGTATTTT
TRBJ1-5 . TRBV5-1 . CASSLAGDQPQHF TGCGCCAGCAGCTTGGCGGGGGATCAGCCCCAGCATTTT
TRBJ2-5 . TRBV18 . CASSPDFYQETQYF TGTGCCAGCTCACCAGACTTCTACCAAGAGACCCAGTACTTC
TRBJ2-7 . TRBV6-1 . CASTEQVYEQYF TGTGCCAGCACCGAACAGGTCTACGAGCAGTACTTC
TRBJ2-1 TRBD2 TRBV6-1 . CASSEQVAGSYNEQFF TGTGCCAGCAGTGAACAAGTAGCGGGCTCCTACAATGAGCAGTTCTTC
TRBJ2-7 . TRBV4-3 . CASSQDEVSRGDKGSYEQYF TGCGCCAGCAGCCAAGATGAGGTCTCACGTGGGGACAAGGGAAGCTACGAGCAGTACTTC
TRBJ1-2 TRBD1 TRBV7-2 . CASSRGTGENYGYTF TGTGCCAGCAGCCGCGGGACAGGGGAGAACTATGGCTACACCTTC
TRBJ1-2 . TRBV19 . CASSISPGDIYGYTF TGTGCCAGTAGTATATCCCCGGGGGACATCTATGGCTACACCTTC
TRBJ2-5 . TRBV5-1 once CASSLEGQGETQYF TGCGCCAGCAGCTTGGAAGGCCAAGGGGAGACCCAGTACTTC
TRBJ2-1 TRBD2 TRBV14 . CASSLIAGGHISYNEQFF TGTGCCAGCAGCCTAATAGCGGGAGGGCATATCTCCTACAATGAGCAGTTCTTC
TRBJ1-1 . TRBV2 few CASSRDVRQAFF TGTGCCAGCAGCCGGGACGTGAGACAAGCTTTCTTT
TRBJ2-1 . TRBV6-5 . CATRTHPPPHNEQFF TGTGCCACCCGAACCCATCCACCGCCTCACAATGAGCAGTTCTTC
TRBJ2-6 . TRBV5-3 . CARSLTQGPGANVLTF TGTGCCAGAAGCTTAACACAGGGCCCTGGGGCCAACGTCCTGACTTTC
TRBJ2-1 . TRBV7-2 few CASSLTSRGYNEQFF TGTGCCAGCAGCCTGACTAGCAGGGGGTACAATGAGCAGTTCTTC
TRBJ2-5 . TRBV7-2 few CASSLAFGAQETQYF TGTGCCAGCAGCTTAGCCTTTGGGGCCCAAGAGACCCAGTACTTC
TRBJ2-7 TRBD2 TRBV28 . CASSLGTSGRSIRYEQYF TGTGCCAGCAGTTTAGGGACTAGCGGGAGATCTATTAGGTACGAGCAGTACTTC
TRBJ2-3 TRBD2 TRBV5-4 . CASSGRGGGPGTDTQYF TGTGCCAGCAGCGGGCGGGGGGGCGGACCAGGCACAGATACGCAGTATTTT
TRBJ2-3 . TRBV5-1 . CASSPMGDTDTQYF TGCGCCAGCAGTCCAATGGGGGACACAGATACGCAGTATTTT
TRBJ1-1 . TRBV12-5 few CASGLSLTEAFF TGTGCTAGTGGTTTGTCCCTCACTGAAGCTTTCTTT
TRBJ2-5 . TRBV29-1 . CSVLSLSETQYF TGCAGCGTTTTATCCTTGTCGGAGACCCAGTACTTC
TRBJ2-7 TRBD1 TRBV10-3 . CAINGQGLDEQYF TGTGCCATCAATGGACAGGGGTTGGACGAGCAGTACTTC
TRBJ2-1 TRBD1 TRBV2 . CASSSDRGTYNEQFF TGTGCCAGCAGTTCGGACAGGGGTACCTACAATGAGCAGTTCTTC
TRBJ2-3 TRBD2 TRBV4-2 many CASSPRAAGGGTDTQYF TGTGCCAGCAGCCCCCGAGCCGCGGGAGGGGGAACAGATACGCAGTATTTT
TRBJ1-1 . TRBV2 . CASSESRAANTEAFF TGTGCCAGCAGTGAAAGCCGGGCAGCAAACACTGAAGCTTTCTTT
TRBJ2-5 TRBD2 TRBV5-4 . CASSATSGRSQETQYF TGTGCCAGCAGCGCAACTAGCGGGAGGTCTCAAGAGACCCAGTACTTC
TRBJ2-7 . TRBV7-2 few CASSFGRQGYEQYF TGTGCCAGCAGCTTTGGTAGGCAGGGCTACGAGCAGTACTTC
TRBJ2-3 TRBD2 TRBV5-4 . CASSRSGNTDTQYF TGTGCCAGCAGCAGGAGCGGGAACACAGATACGCAGTATTTT
TRBJ2-5 TRBD1 TRBV28 . CASRSNRGTRETQYF TGTGCCAGCAGATCTAACAGGGGTACCCGAGAGACCCAGTACTTC
TRBJ1-4 . TRBV19 . CASSISRGEKLFF TGTGCCAGTAGTATCAGCAGGGGTGAAAAACTGTTTTTT